This TCR beta chain was captured in a study of blood T cell repertoires in COVID-19. Study details: Sites in the United States, Italy and Spain provided acute and convalescent COVID-19 samples. T cells, B-cell-depleted T cells, or PBMCs provided the cDNA or gDNA that served as material.

This clone is labeled as medium-sized. In the study's own analysis: Amplification from reference gene primers served as the basis for estimated nucleated cell counts. Produced via immunoSEQ multiplex PCR; TCRdb's table is partial and in-frame only. V and J calls and clone size come straight from that table; D and trimming were deduced from the DNA. The data show under 70,000 clones, 90% seen once. In germline, CDR1 is SGHAT, CDR2 FQDESV (reference sequence). The V end was cut by 5 bases, the J end by 2 bases, with 9 bases between. This CDR3 region has 13 residues. The chain uses TRBV11-1 and TRBJ1-1, with D uncertain. The material sequenced was peripheral blood. This TCR was recovered from an elderly man with acute or convalescent COVID-19. Here the CDR3 reads CASSAHINTEAFF. The CDR3 DNA reads as TGTGCCAGCAGCGCCCACATCAACACTGAAGCTTTCTTT.